This TCR beta chain originates from a study of early T cells in non-severe SARS-CoV-2 infection. Study-level information: Bulk RNA from unsorted whole blood was sequenced; chains were unpaired.

In its sample, this clonotype was seen many times. What it binds is unknown. General observations from the study: Lookups in VDJdb leaned toward anti-spike CD8 responses and missed private and CD4 specificities.

V dropped 5 bases and J dropped 6 bases, with 17 bases sitting between them. The germline V gene has CDR1 SGHTA and CDR2 FQGNSA. This CDR3 is built from 15 residues. Unique molecular identifiers were attached to individual cDNA molecules. One entry per CDR3 protein, called by TCRdb with MiXCR from the 5' RACE reads. The sample consists of 45,000 to 55,000 distinct CDR3 sequences, less than 15% of them appearing once. The TCR sequence derives from an adult who was a healthcare worker with PCR-confirmed SARS-CoV-2 infection or an uninfected control (not recorded which). Sequenced: whole blood. The chain is built from TRBV7-2 and TRBJ2-1; TRBD2 is a possible D gene (5 bases). The CDR3, as DNA: TGTGCCAGCAGCCCCCTAACCCTCCGGGGCAATGAGCAGTTCTTC. Translated, it gives CASSPLTLRGNEQFF.